This T cell receptor (beta chain) was recovered during a study of glioma-infiltrating T cells. Study-wide points: Above-expected tissue-blood divergence occurred in all gliomas, most in low-grade ones. CDR3 overlap between tissue and blood was very small.

For this clonotype: The antigen is undetermined. Given a much more abundant clone one base away, this may be a read error.

TCR alpha and beta CDR3 regions were amplified from RNA using iRepertoire nested multiplex PCR. Input was roughly 100-450 ng of tissue mRNA or PBMC total RNA. TCRdb reprocessed the multiplex PCR reads via MiXCR and lists one record per CDR3 protein. The top ten hold 27% of the sample, which has roughly 130,000 distinct CDR3 sequences, approximately 24% seen once. CDR3 length equals 15 residues. Germline V gives CDR1 SGHTA, CDR2 FQGNSA. The J gene is TRBJ1-5, the V gene TRBV7-2; TRBD1 might be the D (5 bases). The clonotype was recovered from a human donor with low-grade glioma or glioblastoma, undergoing nonglioma brain surgery, or in good health (not recorded which). The specimen was glioma tissue, nonneoplastic brain tissue, or PBMCs (not recorded which). The CDR3 nucleotides read TGTGTCAGCAGGGAAGGACGGACTAGCAATCAGCCCCAGCATTTT. It encodes CVSREGRTSNQPQHF.